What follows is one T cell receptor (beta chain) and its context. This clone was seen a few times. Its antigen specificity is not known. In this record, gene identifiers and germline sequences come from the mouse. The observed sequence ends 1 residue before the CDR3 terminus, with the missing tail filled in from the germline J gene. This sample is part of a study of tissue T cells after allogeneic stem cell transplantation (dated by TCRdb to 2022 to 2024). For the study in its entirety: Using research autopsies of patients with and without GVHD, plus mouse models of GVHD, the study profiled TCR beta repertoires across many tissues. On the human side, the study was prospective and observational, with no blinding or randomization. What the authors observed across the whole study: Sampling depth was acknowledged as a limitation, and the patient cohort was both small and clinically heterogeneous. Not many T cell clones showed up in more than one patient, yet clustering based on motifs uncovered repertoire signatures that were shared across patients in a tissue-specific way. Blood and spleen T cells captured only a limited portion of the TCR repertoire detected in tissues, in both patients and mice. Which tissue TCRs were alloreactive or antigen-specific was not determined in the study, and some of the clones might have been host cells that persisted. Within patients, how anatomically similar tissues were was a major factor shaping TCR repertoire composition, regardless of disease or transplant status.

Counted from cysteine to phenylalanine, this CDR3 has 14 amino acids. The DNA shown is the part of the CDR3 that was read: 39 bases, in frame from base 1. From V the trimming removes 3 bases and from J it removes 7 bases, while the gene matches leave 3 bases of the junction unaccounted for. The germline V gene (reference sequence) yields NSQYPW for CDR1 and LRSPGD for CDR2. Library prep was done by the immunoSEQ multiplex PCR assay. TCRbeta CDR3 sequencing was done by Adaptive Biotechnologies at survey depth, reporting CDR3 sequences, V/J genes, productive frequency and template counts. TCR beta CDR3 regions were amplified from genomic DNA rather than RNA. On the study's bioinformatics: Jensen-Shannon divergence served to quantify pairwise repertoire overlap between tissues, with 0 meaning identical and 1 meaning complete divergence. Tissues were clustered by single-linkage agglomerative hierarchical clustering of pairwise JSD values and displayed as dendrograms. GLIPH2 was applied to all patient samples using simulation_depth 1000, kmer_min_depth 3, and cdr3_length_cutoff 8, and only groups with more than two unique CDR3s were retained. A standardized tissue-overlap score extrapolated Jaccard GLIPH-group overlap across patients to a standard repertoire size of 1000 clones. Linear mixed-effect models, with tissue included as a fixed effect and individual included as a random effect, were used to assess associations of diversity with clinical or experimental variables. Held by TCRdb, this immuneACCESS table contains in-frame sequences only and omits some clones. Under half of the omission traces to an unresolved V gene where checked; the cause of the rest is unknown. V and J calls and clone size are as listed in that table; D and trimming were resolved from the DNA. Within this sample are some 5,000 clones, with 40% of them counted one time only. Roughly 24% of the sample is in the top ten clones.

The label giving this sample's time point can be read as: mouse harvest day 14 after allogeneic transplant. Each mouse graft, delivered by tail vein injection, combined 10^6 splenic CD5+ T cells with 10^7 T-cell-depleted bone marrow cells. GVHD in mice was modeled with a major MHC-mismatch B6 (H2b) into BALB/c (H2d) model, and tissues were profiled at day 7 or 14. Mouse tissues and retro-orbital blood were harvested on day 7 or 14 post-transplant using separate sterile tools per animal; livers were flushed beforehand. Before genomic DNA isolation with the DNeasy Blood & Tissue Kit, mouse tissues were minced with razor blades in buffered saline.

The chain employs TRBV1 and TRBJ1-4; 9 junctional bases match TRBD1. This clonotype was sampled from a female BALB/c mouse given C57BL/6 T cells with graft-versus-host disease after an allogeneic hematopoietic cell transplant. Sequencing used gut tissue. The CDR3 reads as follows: CTCSAGTGIERLFF. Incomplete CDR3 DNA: TGCACCTGCAGTGCGGGGACAGGGATCGAAAGATTATTT.